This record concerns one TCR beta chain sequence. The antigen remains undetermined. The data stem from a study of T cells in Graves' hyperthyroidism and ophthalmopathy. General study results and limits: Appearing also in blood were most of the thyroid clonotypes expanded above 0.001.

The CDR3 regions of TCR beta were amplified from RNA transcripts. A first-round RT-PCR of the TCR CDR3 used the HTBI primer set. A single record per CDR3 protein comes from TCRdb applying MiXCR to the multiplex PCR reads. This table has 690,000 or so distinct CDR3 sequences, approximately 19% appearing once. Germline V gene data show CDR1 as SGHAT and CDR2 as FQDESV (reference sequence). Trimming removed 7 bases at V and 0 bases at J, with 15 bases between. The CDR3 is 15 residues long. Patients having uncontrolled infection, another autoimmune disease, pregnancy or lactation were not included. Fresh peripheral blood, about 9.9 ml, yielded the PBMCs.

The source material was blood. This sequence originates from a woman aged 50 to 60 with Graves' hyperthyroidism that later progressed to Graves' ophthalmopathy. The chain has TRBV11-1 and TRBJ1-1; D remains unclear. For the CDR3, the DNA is TGTGCCAGCATCGAATCCCCAGGCATGAACACTGAAGCTTTCTTT. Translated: CASIESPGMNTEAFF.